This TCR beta chain was found in a study of T cell responses to AZD1222 COVID-19 vaccine. V lost 4 bases and J lost 11, with 9 bases in between. This CDR3 contains 11 residues. This clone was seen once. The antigen remains undetermined. Regarding the study as a whole: Vaccine-associated CD4 TCRs spanned spike, dominant at 160-218 and 743-854. In the spike-specific TCR repertoire, nearly half reportedly target unmutated variant regions.

Sequencing was performed with immunoSEQ multiplex PCR; in TCRdb, only in-frame clones are kept and a portion is missing. The sample includes 100,000 to 150,000 clones, 70% to 90% of them seen just once. Sequencing used peripheral blood, obtained on day 0 of AZD1222 vaccination. This sequence originates from an adult in good health. The chain employs TRBV12-3 or TRBV12-4 and TRBJ1-5; no definite D call. The DNA for the CDR3 is TGTGCCAGCAGTTATAGGGAGTCCCAGCATTTT. Translation gives CASSYRESQHF.